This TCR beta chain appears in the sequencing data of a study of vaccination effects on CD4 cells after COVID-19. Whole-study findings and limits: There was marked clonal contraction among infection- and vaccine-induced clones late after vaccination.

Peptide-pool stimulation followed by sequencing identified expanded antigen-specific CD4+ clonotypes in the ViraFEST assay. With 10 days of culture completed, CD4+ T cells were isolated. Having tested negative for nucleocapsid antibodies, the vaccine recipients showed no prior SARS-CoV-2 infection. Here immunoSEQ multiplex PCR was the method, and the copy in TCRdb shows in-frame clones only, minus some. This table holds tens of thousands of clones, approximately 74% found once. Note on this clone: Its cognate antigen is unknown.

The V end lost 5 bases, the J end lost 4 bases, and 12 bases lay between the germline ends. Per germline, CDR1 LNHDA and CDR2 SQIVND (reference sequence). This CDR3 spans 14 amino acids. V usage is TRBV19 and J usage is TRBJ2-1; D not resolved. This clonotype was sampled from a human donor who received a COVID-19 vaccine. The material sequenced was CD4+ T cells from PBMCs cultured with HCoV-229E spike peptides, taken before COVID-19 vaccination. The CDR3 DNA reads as TGTGCCAGTAGTCCACCTCTGGGGTACAATGAGCAGTTCTTC. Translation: CASSPPLGYNEQFF.